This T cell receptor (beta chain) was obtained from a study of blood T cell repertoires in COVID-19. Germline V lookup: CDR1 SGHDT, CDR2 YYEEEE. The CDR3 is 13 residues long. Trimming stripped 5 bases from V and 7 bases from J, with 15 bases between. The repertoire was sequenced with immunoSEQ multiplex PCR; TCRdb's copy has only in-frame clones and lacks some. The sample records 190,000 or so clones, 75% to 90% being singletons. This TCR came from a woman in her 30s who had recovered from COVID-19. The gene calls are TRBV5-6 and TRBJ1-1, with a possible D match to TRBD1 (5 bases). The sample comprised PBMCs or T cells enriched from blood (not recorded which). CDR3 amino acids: CASRKGRGFEAFF. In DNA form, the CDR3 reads TGTGCCAGCAGAAAAGGGCGGGGGTTTGAAGCTTTCTTT.